This T cell receptor (beta chain) was obtained from a study of molecular identifiers for immune sequencing clone quantification. Each library that profiled naive CD8 cells came from 20,000 to 1,000,000 sorted cells with 10%, 30% or 50% RNA. Study outcomes and limitations: Spike-in Jurkat TCR RNA from a single cell reportedly registered among 950,000 to 1,000,000 naive cells.

Listed TCR primers and previously described methods were used for bulk TCR libraries. TCRdb independently ran MiXCR on the PCR reads; one entry per CDR3 protein. This table holds about 640,000 distinct CDR3 sequences, 15% to 20% found once. This clonotype occurred many times. Its antigen is unidentified. V dropped 3 bases and J dropped 4 bases, with 15 bases sitting between them. Germline-derived CDR1 and CDR2 are LGHNA and YSLEER. The CDR3 extends over 15 amino acids. The sample taken for sequencing was naive CD8+ T cells from blood, with Jurkat cell RNA spiked in. Indicated subset: FACS-sorted CD8+CD4-CCR7+CD45RA+ naive T cells. The chain links TRBV4-3 to TRBJ1-1, with D tentatively TRBD1 (5 bases). This clonotype was sampled from a human donor in good health. Some libraries in this study had Jurkat cell RNA spiked in. The CDR3, as DNA: TGCGCCAGCAGCCATTCCCGGGGGGGACTCACTGAAGCTTTCTTT. It yields the protein CASSHSRGGLTEAFF.